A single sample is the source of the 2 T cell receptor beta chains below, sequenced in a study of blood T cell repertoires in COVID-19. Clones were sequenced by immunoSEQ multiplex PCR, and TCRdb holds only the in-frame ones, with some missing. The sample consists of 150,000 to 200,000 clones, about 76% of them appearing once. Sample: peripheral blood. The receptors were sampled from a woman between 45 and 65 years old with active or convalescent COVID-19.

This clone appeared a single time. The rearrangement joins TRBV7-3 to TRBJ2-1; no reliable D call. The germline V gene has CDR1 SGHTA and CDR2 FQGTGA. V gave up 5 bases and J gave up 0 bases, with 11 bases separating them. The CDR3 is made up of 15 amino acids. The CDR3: CASSPIPGSYNEQFF. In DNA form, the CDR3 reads TGTGCCAGCAGCCCCATCCCCGGCTCCTACAATGAGCAGTTCTTC.

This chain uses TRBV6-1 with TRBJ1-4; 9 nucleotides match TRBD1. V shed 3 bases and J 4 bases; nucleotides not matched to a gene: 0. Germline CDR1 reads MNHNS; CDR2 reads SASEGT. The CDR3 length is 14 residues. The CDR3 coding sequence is TGTGCCAGCAGTGAGGGACAGGGTAATGAAAAACTGTTTTTT. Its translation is CASSEGQGNEKLFF.